This is a list of T cell receptor beta chains from one sample in a study of radiotherapy plus CTLA-4 blockade in lung cancer. Only in-frame clones appear in the TCRdb table, and some are missing; sequencing was by immunoSEQ multiplex PCR. This table holds around 40,000 clones, roughly 85% found once. The material sequenced was peripheral blood, taken from a patient treated with radiotherapy plus ipilimumab. The receptors here all came from a human donor with non-small cell lung cancer whose response to radiotherapy plus ipilimumab could not be evaluated. Each CDR3 is given with its conserved first and last residue.

v_call: TRBV5-6
cdr3_aa: CASSLPGTGTGIYEQYF

v_call: TRBV7-8
cdr3_aa: CASSWGGRVPGELFF

v_call: TRBV29-1
cdr3_aa: CSVELTGRNTEAFF

v_call: TRBV7-9
cdr3_aa: CASIQTAGLRKEGYTF

v_call: TRBV5-1
cdr3_aa: CASSLDREPNEKLFF

v_call: TRBV14
cdr3_aa: CASSQVGGRTGELFF

v_call: TRBV27
cdr3_aa: CASSSQVSGANVLTF

v_call: TRBV6-5
cdr3_aa: CASSYWASGLWDEQYF

v_call: TRBV5-5
cdr3_aa: CASSPTSYNEQFF

v_call: TRBV10-3
cdr3_aa: CAISERAGGPTGELFF

v_call: TRBV5-1
cdr3_aa: CASSPLAGGSYNEQFF

v_call: TRBV7-2
cdr3_aa: CASSKGQGETQYF

v_call: TRBV18
cdr3_aa: CASSPSGTGELFF

v_call: TRBV4-2
cdr3_aa: CASSQADSGRYEQYF

v_call: TRBV5-8
cdr3_aa: CASREGRAPNEKLFF

v_call: TRBV9
cdr3_aa: CASSPVGGGDTEAFF

v_call: TRBV5-1
cdr3_aa: CASSLELADTQYF

v_call: TRBV4-3
cdr3_aa: CASSQGGVRGPSGANVLTF

v_call: TRBV21-1
cdr3_aa: CASRGIDCRSYNEQFF

v_call: TRBV10-2
cdr3_aa: CASSELNYQITDTQYF

v_call: TRBV19
cdr3_aa: CASRLGQDKTEAFF

v_call: TRBV7-9
cdr3_aa: CASSSRGLREKLFF

v_call: TRBV7-2
cdr3_aa: CASRPAGVSKNIQYF

v_call: TRBV2
cdr3_aa: CASTLTPGGEETQYF

v_call: TRBV28
cdr3_aa: CASSLLAGGALAADTQYF

v_call: TRBV5-6
cdr3_aa: CASRDRGRGNYGYTF